This T cell receptor (beta chain) came from a study of graft-versus-host responses after intestinal transplantation. Study-wide background: Those transplanted obtained multivisceral, liver-intestinal, or isolated intestinal grafts.

Method: immunoSEQ multiplex PCR; TCRdb's copy keeps in-frame clones and lacks some. The table records around 28,000 clones, approximately 82% of them present only once. General study points: Recipient marrow showed GvH clones, some seen first in ileum or blood. Clonal ratios of graft-versus-host to host-versus-graft in allografts were high for patients exhibiting graft-donor T cell macrochimerism.

The CDR3 is 14 amino acids. The germline V gene has CDR1 LNHDA and CDR2 SQIVND (reference sequence). With 4 bases clipped from V and 0 bases from J, the junction kept 0 bases outside the gene matches. On this clone itself: Its antigen is unidentified.

This chain uses TRBV19 with TRBJ2-7; 10 nucleotides line up with TRBD2. The clonotype originates from a human patient who received an intestinal transplant, so some T cells may come from the graft donor. The sample in question was PBMCs, obtained approximately 29 days after intestinal transplant. The CDR3 loop is CASSTSGSSYEQYF. The CDR3 region has the DNA TGTGCCAGTAGTACTAGCGGGAGCTCCTACGAGCAGTACTTC.